The clone carrying this TCR beta chain was seen many times. Its antigen is unknown. In the library, individual cDNA molecules carried attached unique molecular identifiers. TCRdb itself ran the 5' RACE reads through MiXCR, one entry per CDR3 protein. The profile covers 45,000 to 55,000 distinct CDR3 sequences, with around 7.7% appearing a single time and 5.8% taken by the ten largest. This entry belongs to a study of early T cells in non-severe SARS-CoV-2 infection. Overall study: Bulk RNA isolated from unsorted whole blood underwent sequencing; chains were not paired.

General study points: Private and CD4 specificities were missed by VDJdb matching, which favored anti-spike CD8 responses.

The CDR3 has 13 amino acids. Germline V gene lookup returns CDR1 SQVTM and CDR2 ANQGSEA. With 6 bases clipped from V and 2 bases from J, the junction kept 6 bases outside the gene matches. J is TRBJ1-1 and V is TRBV29-1; TRBD1 aligns across 7 bases. Sequenced: whole blood. This receptor was obtained from an adult who was a healthcare worker with PCR-confirmed SARS-CoV-2 infection or an uninfected control (not recorded which). CDR3 nucleotides: TGCAGCGTAAATGACAGGGTCAACACTGAAGCTTTCTTT. Encoded protein: CSVNDRVNTEAFF.